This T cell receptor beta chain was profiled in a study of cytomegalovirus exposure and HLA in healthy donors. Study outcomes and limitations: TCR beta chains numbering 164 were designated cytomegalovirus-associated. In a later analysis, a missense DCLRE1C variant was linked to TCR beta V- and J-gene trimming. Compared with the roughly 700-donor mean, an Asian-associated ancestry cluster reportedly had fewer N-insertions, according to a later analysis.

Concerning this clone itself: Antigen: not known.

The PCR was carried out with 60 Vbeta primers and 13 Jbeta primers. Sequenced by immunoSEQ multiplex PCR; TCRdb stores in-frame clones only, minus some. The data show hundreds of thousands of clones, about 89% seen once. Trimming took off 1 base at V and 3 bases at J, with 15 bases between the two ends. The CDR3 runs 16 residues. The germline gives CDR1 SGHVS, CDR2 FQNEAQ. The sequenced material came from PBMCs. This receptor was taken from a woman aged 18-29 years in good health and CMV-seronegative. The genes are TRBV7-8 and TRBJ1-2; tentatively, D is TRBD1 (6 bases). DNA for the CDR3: TGTGCCAGCAGCTTAGTGCGGACAGCCACCTACTATGGCTACACCTTC. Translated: CASSLVRTATYYGYTF.